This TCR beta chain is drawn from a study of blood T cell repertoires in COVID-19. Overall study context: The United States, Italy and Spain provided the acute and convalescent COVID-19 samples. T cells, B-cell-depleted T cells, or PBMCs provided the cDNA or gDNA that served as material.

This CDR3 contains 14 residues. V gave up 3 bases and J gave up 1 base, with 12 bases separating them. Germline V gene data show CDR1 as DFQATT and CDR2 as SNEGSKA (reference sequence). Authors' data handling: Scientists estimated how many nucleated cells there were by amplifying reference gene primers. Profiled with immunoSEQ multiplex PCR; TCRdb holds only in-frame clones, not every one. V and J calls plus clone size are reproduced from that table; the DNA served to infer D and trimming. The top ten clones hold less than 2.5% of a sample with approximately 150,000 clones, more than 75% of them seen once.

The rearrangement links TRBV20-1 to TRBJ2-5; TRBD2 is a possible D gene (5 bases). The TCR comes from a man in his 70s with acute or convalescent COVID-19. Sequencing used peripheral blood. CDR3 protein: CSASGGSGQETQYF. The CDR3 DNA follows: TGCAGTGCTAGTGGTGGGAGCGGCCAAGAGACCCAGTACTTC.